This T cell receptor beta chain was observed in a study of T cell responses to AZD1222 COVID-19 vaccine. Study in general: Second-dose intervals near 4 or 12 weeks were combined.

V dropped 6 bases and J dropped 2 bases, with 14 bases sitting between them. CDR1 LNHDA and CDR2 SQIVND come from the germline V gene (reference sequence). The CDR3 sequence is 15 residues long. Generated by immunoSEQ multiplex PCR, the TCRdb table keeps only in-frame clones and is missing some. Here the sample spans more than 75,000 clones, around 89% being singletons. Study-level findings and limits: Possibly, clonal diversity was underestimated; donors were largely white British and included more females. Spike-specific TCR breadth and depth both grew after two AZD1222 doses. At baseline, seropositivity was found in only six AZD1222 recipients.

On this clone itself: Its antigen is not identified.

This material consisted of peripheral blood, taken on day 0 of AZD1222 vaccination. The receptor's source is an adult in good health. The gene calls are TRBV19 and TRBJ2-1; D tentatively reads TRBD1 or TRBD2 (5 bases each). The CDR3 region is CASSRGRDAYNEQFF. The CDR3 nucleotides are TGTGCCAGTAGCCGAGGCCGGGACGCCTACAATGAGCAGTTCTTC. Full variable domain (outside the CDR3, taken from reference TRBV19 and TRBJ2-1): DGGITQSPKYLFRKEGQNVTLSCEQNLNHDAMYWYRQDPGQGLRLIYYSQIVNDFQKGDIAEGYSVSREKKESFPLTVTSAQKNPTAFYLCASSRGRDAYNEQFFGPGTRLTVL.